These T cell receptor beta chains were read from a single sample in a study of blood T cell repertoires in COVID-19. The data were produced by immunoSEQ multiplex PCR, yet TCRdb's version contains in-frame clones alone and is incomplete. Of roughly 100,000 clones in the sample, more than 75% were seen once. The sequenced sample was peripheral blood. Receptor source: a man in his fifties or sixties with active or convalescent COVID-19. Each CDR3 is given with its conserved first and last residue. The order of the fields is J gene, V gene, CDR3 length, clone size, D gene, CDR3 protein, CDR3 DNA. D genes are given only for firm matches. Clone size is given for some rows only: seen once, a few or many times, or a class if the clone is expanded.

TRBJ2-3 | TRBV19 | 15 | . | . | CASTPTGVATDTQYF | TGTGCCAGTACCCCGACGGGAGTTGCGACAGATACGCAGTATTTT
TRBJ2-7 | TRBV6-5 | 15 | . | TRBD2 | CASSSGLAAFNEQYF | TGTGCCAGCAGTTCAGGACTAGCGGCTTTTAACGAGCAGTACTTC
TRBJ1-1 | TRBV18 | 13 | . | . | CASSPSMNTEAFF | TGTGCCAGCTCACCTTCCATGAACACTGAAGCTTTCTTT
TRBJ1-2 | TRBV30 | 15 | . | TRBD1 | CAWSKGTGSFYGYTF | TGTGCCTGGAGTAAGGGGACAGGAAGTTTCTATGGCTACACCTTC
TRBJ1-5 | TRBV5-5 | 16 | . | TRBD1 | CASSSSLDRPNQPQHF | TGTGCCAGCAGCTCCTCTTTGGACAGGCCAAATCAGCCCCAGCATTTT
TRBJ2-1 | TRBV2 | 15 | . | TRBD2 | CASSDSSGGDNEQFF | TGTGCCAGCAGTGACAGTTCGGGAGGGGACAATGAGCAGTTCTTC
TRBJ1-1 | TRBV18 | 17 | . | . | CASSPRDLGSPPGEAFF | TGTGCCAGCTCACCCCGCGACCTCGGGTCCCCGCCAGGGGAAGCTTTCTTT
TRBJ2-1 | TRBV29-1 | 14 | . | . | CSSEGGGSYNEQFF | TGCAGCTCCGAGGGGGGGGGCTCCTACAATGAGCAGTTCTTC
TRBJ1-2 | TRBV29-1 | 12 | . | . | CSVVKGNYGYTF | TGCAGCGTTGTCAAGGGGAACTATGGCTACACCTTC
TRBJ1-2 | TRBV5-1 | 15 | . | TRBD1 | CASSLGDRGTYGYTF | TGCGCCAGCAGCTTGGGGGACAGGGGAACCTATGGCTACACCTTC
TRBJ1-2 | TRBV7-8 | 12 | . | . | CASSPNSYGYTF | TGTGCCAGCAGCCCGAACAGCTATGGCTACACCTTC
TRBJ2-2 | TRBV14 | 16 | . | . | CASGQNLFANTGELFF | TGTGCCAGCGGACAGAACCTGTTCGCGAACACCGGGGAGCTGTTTTTT
TRBJ2-6 | TRBV15 | 16 | . | TRBD2 | CATRPGGIGGANVLTF | TGTGCCACCAGACCGGGAGGGATTGGTGGGGCCAACGTCCTGACTTTC
TRBJ1-2 | TRBV5-8 | 13 | . | TRBD1 | CASPRDRRNGYTF | TGTGCCAGCCCCCGGGACAGGAGAAATGGCTACACCTTC
TRBJ2-1 | TRBV5-1 | 14 | . | . | CASSIGTLNNEQFF | TGCGCCAGCAGCATCGGGACTTTAAACAATGAGCAGTTCTTC
TRBJ2-2 | TRBV19 | 14 | . | . | CASSSRVLAGELFF | TGTGCCAGTAGTTCCAGGGTTCTTGCCGGGGAGCTGTTTTTT
TRBJ1-2 | TRBV27 | 13 | . | . | CASSLSGGTGYTF | TGTGCCAGCAGTTTATCTGGGGGGACTGGCTACACCTTC
TRBJ2-6 | TRBV27 | 16 | . | . | CASSLSRGSGANVLTF | TGTGCCAGCAGTTTATCAAGGGGGTCTGGGGCCAACGTCCTGACTTTC
TRBJ1-1 | TRBV29-1 | 12 | . | . | CSVGQVNTEAFF | TGCAGCGTTGGACAGGTGAACACTGAAGCTTTCTTT
TRBJ1-6 | TRBV28 | 17 | . | . | CASSLEQLFSYNSPLHF | TGTGCCAGCAGTTTGGAACAGCTTTTCTCCTATAATTCACCCCTCCACTTT
TRBJ2-1 | TRBV2 | 13 | . | . | CASSDLPGDEQFF | TGTGCCAGCAGTGACCTCCCAGGGGATGAGCAGTTCTTC
TRBJ1-2 | TRBV28 | 13 | . | . | CAAGGGIRGGYTF | TGTGCCGCTGGGGGGGGGATTCGAGGTGGCTACACCTTC
TRBJ1-1 | TRBV28 | 15 | . | . | CASSPHWSRYTEAFF | TGTGCCAGCAGTCCCCACTGGAGCAGATACACTGAAGCTTTCTTT
TRBJ1-6 | TRBV6-5 | 15 | . | TRBD1 | CASTLLGTGNSPLHF | TGTGCCAGCACCCTCCTCGGGACAGGGAATTCACCCCTCCACTTT
TRBJ2-3 | TRBV28 | 15 | few | TRBD1 | CASSFHRTGADTQYF | TGTGCCAGCAGTTTTCACAGGACAGGGGCAGATACGCAGTATTTT
TRBJ2-3 | TRBV7-9 | 15 | . | . | CASSPPGISTDTQYF | TGTGCCAGCAGCCCCCCAGGGATTAGCACAGATACGCAGTATTTT
TRBJ2-1 | TRBV11-2 | 15 | . | TRBD2 | CASSFSGRAYNEQFF | TGTGCCAGCAGCTTTAGCGGGAGGGCATACAATGAGCAGTTCTTC